The clone carrying this T cell receptor beta chain was detected only a few times. Its antigen is still unknown. Each single cDNA molecule received a unique molecular identifier. TCRdb ran MiXCR on the 5' RACE reads and lists one entry per CDR3 protein. This sample has some 71,000 distinct CDR3 sequences, with roughly a tenth found just once. This specimen belongs to a study of early T cells in non-severe SARS-CoV-2 infection. Study results and limitations: A preference for anti-spike CD8 responses marked VDJdb matching, which missed private and CD4 specificities.

CDR3 length: 13 amino acids. Trimming left V 1 base short and J 5 bases short, with 6 bases between. Germline assignment: CDR1 SEHNR and CDR2 FQNEAQ (reference sequence). The sequence was obtained from an adult who was a healthcare worker with PCR-confirmed SARS-CoV-2 infection or an uninfected control (not recorded which). The V gene is TRBV7-9, the J gene TRBJ2-1; D unclear. The sequencing sample was made of whole blood. The CDR3 here is CASSLVPHNEQFF. DNA of the CDR3: TGTGCCAGCAGCTTAGTCCCCCACAATGAGCAGTTCTTC. Together with reference TRBV7-9 and TRBJ2-1, the CDR3 gives the full variable domain: DTGVSQNPRHKITKRGQNVTFRCDPISEHNRLYWYRQTLGQGPEFLTYFQNEAQLEKSRLLSDRFSAERPKGSFSTLEIQRTEQGDSAMYLCASSLVPHNEQFFGPGTRLTVL.